The 8 T cell receptor beta chains below all came from one sample that was sequenced in a study of identical twins. Each CDR3 protein gets one entry after TCRdb re-called the 5' RACE reads with MiXCR. The sample contains 1.5 million or so distinct CDR3 sequences, around 29% of which appear only once. The material sequenced was cord blood. These receptors all stem from a newborn girl in good health.

This clonotype was found a few times. V usage is TRBV4-1 and J usage is TRBJ2-3; possible D gene TRBD1, 6 bases. Between the trimmed V and J ends, which lost 0 bases and 3 bases, there was a span of 13 bases. Germline V gene sequence: CDR1 MGHRA, CDR2 YSYEKL. This CDR3 region has 16 residues. The CDR3 nucleotides read TGCGCCAGCAGCCAAGATTTTGGGGGCGTTACAGATACGCAGTATTTT. This sequence encodes CASSQDFGGVTDTQYF.

The V and J genes are TRBV3-1 and TRBJ2-7; either TRBD1 or TRBD2 may supply D (6 bases each). Trimming cost V 0 bases and J 6 bases, with 15 bases left between them. CDR1 is LGHDT and CDR2 is YNNKEL in the germline V gene (reference sequence). This CDR3 spans 15 amino acids. CDR3 loop: CASSQELVGGGEQYF. CDR3 in DNA: TGTGCCAGCAGCCAAGAGTTGGTGGGGGGCGGCGAGCAGTACTTC.

The chain combines TRBV5-6 with TRBJ2-1; TRBD2 aligns across 7 bases. Germline-derived CDR1 and CDR2 are SGHDT and YYEEEE. CDR3 size: 16 residues. Losses at the gene ends were 0 bases for V and 7 bases for J; bases not matched to a gene: 10. CDR3 in DNA: TGTGCCAGCAGCTTGGGGGGTCGAGCGGGAAGAAATGAGCAGTTCTTC. Its protein is CASSLGGRAGRNEQFF. Supplemented by reference TRBV5-6 and TRBJ2-1, the full variable domain reads DAGVTQSPTHLIKTRGQQVTLRCSPKSGHDTVSWYQQALGQGPQFIFQYYEEEERQRGNFPDRFSGHQFPNYSSELNVNALLLGDSALYLCASSLGGRAGRNEQFFGPGTRLTVL.

V gene TRBV9 combines with J gene TRBJ2-3; D is perhaps TRBD1 or TRBD2 (5 bases each). CDR3 length: 16 residues. The V gene's germline CDR1 is SGDLS and CDR2 YYNGEE. Trimming removed 0 bases from V and 1 base from J, with 12 bases in between. The chain's CDR3 is CASSVGGNGRTDTQYF. The CDR3 DNA is TGTGCCAGCAGCGTAGGGGGGAATGGCCGCACAGATACGCAGTATTTT.

The chain links TRBV2 to TRBJ2-1; 7 positions agree with TRBD2. The CDR3 runs 15 residues. The junction had 5 bases not matched to a gene; V was cut back by 4 bases and J by 2 bases. Per the germline V gene, CDR1 is SNHLY and CDR2 is FYNNEI. CDR3 residues: CASSAERETYNEQFF. The CDR3 DNA follows: TGTGCCAGCAGTGCCGAGCGGGAAACCTACAATGAGCAGTTCTTC.

The gene calls are TRBV6-5 and TRBJ2-1; D assignment may be TRBD1 or TRBD2 (6 bases each). The last part of the DNA fits TRBJ2-7 better; the J call may be wrong. The CDR3 sequence is 15 residues long. Germline CDR1 reads MNHEY; CDR2 reads SVGAGI. CDR3 sequence (DNA): TGTGCCAGCAGTGCACCGGGGGCATCGTACAATGAGCAGTACTTC. It specifies CASSAPGASYNEQYF.

In nucleotides, the CDR3 is TGTGCCAGTAGTATGACAGGGGGCTACGAGCAGTACTTC. It encodes CASSMTGGYEQYF. The chain links TRBV19 to TRBJ2-7; 9 nucleotides match TRBD1. The V and J ends lost 3 bases and 3 bases, in that order; junction bases with no gene match: 0. Germline CDR1 is LNHDA and CDR2 is SQIVND (reference sequence). This CDR3 has 13 residues. Full variable domain (outside the CDR3, taken from reference TRBV19 and TRBJ2-7): DGGITQSPKYLFRKEGQNVTLSCEQNLNHDAMYWYRQDPGQGLRLIYYSQIVNDFQKGDIAEGYSVSREKKESFPLTVTSAQKNPTAFYLCASSMTGGYEQYFGPGTRLTVT.

The table lists this clonotype with a few counts. The chain employs TRBV24-1 and TRBJ1-5; perhaps TRBD1 as D (5 bases). Germline V CDR1 and CDR2: KGHDR, SFDVKD. CDR3 size: 14 residues. V was cut by 3 bases and J by 10 bases, with 15 bases left in between. The CDR3 region is CATSDPPQGTPQHF. The CDR3 nucleotides are TGTGCCACCAGTGATCCCCCGCAGGGCACCCCCCAGCATTTT.